These 12 T cell receptor beta chains came from one sample sequenced in a study of lymphopenia after photon versus proton radiotherapy. Produced via immunoSEQ multiplex PCR; TCRdb's table is partial and in-frame only. The sample records 25,000 to 30,000 clones, around four fifths being singletons. Material: peripheral blood, obtained from a patient treated with photon-based radiotherapy. These receptors all come from a woman aged 45-59 years with pancreatic cancer.

This clone was recorded a few times. The chain employs TRBV5-4 and TRBJ2-6; D not certain. CDR1 is SGHNT and CDR2 is YYREEE in the germline V gene (reference sequence). There are 15 residues in the CDR3. Trimming took off 0 bases at V and 0 bases at J, with 4 bases between the two ends. The CDR3 coding sequence is TGTGCCAGCAGCTTGGACACCTCTGGGGCCAACGTCCTGACTTTC. Its protein is CASSLDTSGANVLTF.

The chain has TRBV9 and TRBJ2-7; 11 bases agree with TRBD2. Trimming took 3 bases from V and 3 from J; bases not matched to a gene: 2. Germline CDR1 SGDLS, CDR2 YYNGEE. The length of the CDR3 is 14 residues. The CDR3 sequence: CASSGGLAGYEQYF. The CDR3 coding sequence is TGTGCCAGCAGCGGAGGACTAGCGGGCTACGAGCAGTACTTC.

Only one count was recorded for this clone. The chain is built from TRBV18 and TRBJ1-1; TRBD1 aligns across 8 bases. The CDR3 loop spans 16 amino acids. Germline CDR1 is KGHSH and CDR2 is LQKENI. The junction had 5 bases not matched to a gene; V was cut back by 1 base and J by 1 base. Here the CDR3 reads CASSPLLGQGNTEAFF. The DNA of the CDR3 is TGTGCCAGCTCACCACTTCTTGGACAGGGGAACACTGAAGCTTTCTTT.

In its sample, this clone was seen a few times. The genes are TRBV7-6 and TRBJ2-2; 7 nucleotides agree with TRBD1. V shed 8 bases, J shed 3 bases, and the junction held 9 bases outside the gene matches. Germline values: CDR1 SGHVS, CDR2 FNYEAQ. The CDR3 loop spans 15 amino acids. The CDR3 reads CASGLGQSHTGELFF. For the CDR3, the DNA is TGTGCCAGCGGCCTGGGACAGAGCCACACCGGGGAGCTGTTTTTT.

This clone was found once. V and J are TRBV7-2 and TRBJ2-6; D call uncertain. The ends were cut back, 3 bases at V and 0 bases at J, with 3 bases in the middle. CDR1 and CDR2 (germline): SGHTA, FQGNSA. The CDR3 runs to 14 residues. The CDR3 is CASSFPSGANVLTF. The CDR3 DNA reads as TGTGCCAGCAGCTTCCCCTCTGGGGCCAACGTCCTGACTTTC.

This chain links TRBV7-3 with TRBJ2-3; D is unclear. Trimming pared 0 bases from V and 4 bases from J, leaving 8 bases between. This CDR3 is 14 amino acids long. Germline CDR1 is SGHTA and CDR2 is FQGTGA. The CDR3 sequence: CASSLTRVSDTQYF. DNA for the CDR3: TGTGCCAGCAGCTTAACTCGAGTGTCAGATACGCAGTATTTT.

The rearrangement joins TRBV19 to TRBJ1-5; no firm D call. From germline, CDR1 is LNHDA and CDR2 SQIVND (reference sequence). CDR3 length equals 16 residues. V was shortened by 3 bases and J by 7 bases, with 19 bases between the two germline ends. CDR3 residues: CASSMGPNEEEQPQHF. The CDR3 region has the DNA TGTGCCAGTAGTATGGGCCCCAATGAAGAGGAGCAGCCCCAGCATTTT.

V and J are TRBV29-1 and TRBJ2-2; 7 positions agree with TRBD1. Trimming cost V 7 bases and J 2 bases; bases outside gene matches: 4. This CDR3 is 13 amino acids long. The germline gives CDR1 SQVTM, CDR2 ANQGSEA. The CDR3 spells CSGQGINTGELFF. In nucleotides, the CDR3 is TGCAGCGGACAGGGAATAAACACCGGGGAGCTGTTTTTT.

The gene calls are TRBV9 and TRBJ1-1, with 8 positions matching TRBD1. This CDR3 is built from 14 residues. Germline V CDR1 and CDR2: SGDLS, YYNGEE. Trimming took 4 bases from V and 3 from J; bases not matched to a gene: 5. DNA of the CDR3: TGTGCCAGCAGCTTCGCGGACAGGGACACTGAAGCTTTCTTT. It translates to CASSFADRDTEAFF. The variable domain in full, with the rest retrieved from reference TRBV9 and TRBJ1-1, is DSGVTQTPKHLITATGQRVTLRCSPRSGDLSVYWYQQSLDQGLQFLIQYYNGEERAKGNILERFSAQQFPDLHSELNLSSLELGDSALYFCASSFADRDTEAFFGQGTRLTVV.

The chain is built from TRBV20-1 and TRBJ1-1; TRBD1 might be the D (5 bases). The CDR3 extends over 11 amino acids. The V gene's germline CDR1 is DFQATT and CDR2 SNEGSKA (reference sequence). Trimming pared 6 bases from V and 10 bases from J, leaving 15 bases between. CDR3 region: CSAHGHGTAFF. The CDR3, as DNA: TGCAGTGCCCATGGACACGGCACAGCTTTCTTT.

The chain recombines TRBV9 with TRBJ2-5, with 14 bases matching TRBD2. Germline V gene data show CDR1 as SGDLS and CDR2 as YYNGEE. This CDR3 is built from 17 residues. V was pared by 4 bases and J by 11 bases, with 16 bases of the junction left unmatched. The CDR3 nucleotides read TGTGCCAGCAGCCCCGCCGTGGGACTAGCGGGAGCCCTGGGACAGTACTTC. Residues: CASSPAVGLAGALGQYF.

As DNA, the CDR3 is TGTGCCAGTAGTATATTAGACGGGAGTGGGGAGCAGTACTTC. The encoded protein is CASSILDGSGEQYF. The V and J genes are TRBV19 and TRBJ2-7; possibly TRBD2 for D (6 bases). Trimming pared 2 bases from V and 7 bases from J, leaving 15 bases between. CDR1 and CDR2 (germline): LNHDA, SQIVND (reference sequence). CDR3 length: 14 amino acids.